This passage covers 13 T cell receptor beta chains from one sample sequenced in a study of identical twins. TCRdb re-analysed the 5' RACE reads in MiXCR, keeping a single row per CDR3 protein. The table records around 370,000 distinct CDR3 sequences, 9% of them present only once. The sequenced material came from naive T cells sorted from blood. These receptors were obtained from a woman aged 50 to 65 in good health.

J is TRBJ2-1 and V is TRBV11-2, with TRBD2 matching 8 bases. CDR1 SGHAT and CDR2 FQNNGV come from the germline V gene. V gave up 5 bases and J gave up 8 bases; unmatched junction bases: 26. The CDR3 has 20 amino acids. This CDR3 is CASSQGHERISGTSGYEQFF. The CDR3 DNA is TGTGCCAGCAGCCAAGGACACGAGAGGATTAGCGGGACCTCGGGCTATGAGCAGTTCTTC.

This clonotype was observed many times. CDR3 residues: CASSLYLSGVVVQFF. DNA for the CDR3: TGTGCCAGCAGCTTATACCTTTCGGGAGTGGTAGTGCAGTTCTTC. The chain links TRBV7-2 to TRBJ2-1, with D perhaps matching TRBD2 (6 bases). CDR1 is SGHTA and CDR2 is FQGNSA in the germline V gene. V was clipped by 2 bases and J by 12 bases, with 20 bases between them. The CDR3 extends over 15 amino acids.

This chain links TRBV4-1 with TRBJ1-5; no firm D call. V gave up 0 bases and J gave up 2 bases, with 8 bases separating them. CDR1 and CDR2 from the germline V gene are MGHRA and YSYEKL. The CDR3 totals 15 residues. The CDR3 is CASSQEPIGNQPQHF. DNA for the CDR3: TGCGCCAGCAGCCAAGAACCTATTGGCAATCAGCCCCAGCATTTT.

The rearrangement links TRBV27 to TRBJ2-5, with TRBD2 matching over 13 bases. Trimming at V came to 4 bases and at J to 7 bases, leaving 9 bases not matched to a gene. Germline CDR1 reads MNHEY; CDR2 reads SMNVEV (reference sequence). The CDR3 extends over 16 amino acids. Written as DNA, the CDR3 is TGTGCCAGCAGTTCCCCTCGGACTAGCGGGAGAGGGACCCAGTACTTC. This translates into CASSSPRTSGRGTQYF.

This clonotype was detected only a few times. This sequence joins TRBV10-3 and TRBJ2-4; D is possibly TRBD2 (6 bases). The CDR3 is 16 residues long. CDR1 and CDR2 from the germline V gene are ENHRY and SYGVKD. V was clipped by 2 bases and J by 0 bases, with 11 bases between them. The CDR3 DNA sequence: TGTGCCATCAGTGAGAGGGCGGGGTTAGCCAAAAACATTCAGTACTTC. It translates to CAISERAGLAKNIQYF.

This clonotype has just a few counts. The gene calls are TRBV7-3 and TRBJ2-6, with D hard to call. CDR3 size: 17 residues. V was shortened by 8 bases and J by 0 bases, with 17 bases between the two germline ends. Germline V gene sequence: CDR1 SGHTA, CDR2 FQGTGA. The DNA of the CDR3 is TGTGCCAGCCAAGGCGCTCCACAGATCTCTGGGGCCAACGTCCTGACTTTC. It codes for CASQGAPQISGANVLTF.

Only a few counts were recorded for this clonotype. The chain joins TRBV11-2 to TRBJ2-1; 16 bases are a match to TRBD2. V was pared by 4 bases and J by 8 bases, with 8 bases of the junction left unmatched. The CDR3 is made up of 17 amino acids. Looked up from germline, CDR1 is SGHAT and CDR2 is FQNNGV. The CDR3 loop is CASSSGPGLAGGHEQFF. The CDR3 nucleotides read TGTGCCAGCAGCTCGGGGCCGGGACTAGCGGGAGGGCATGAGCAGTTCTTC. Full variable domain (outside the CDR3, taken from reference TRBV11-2 and TRBJ2-1): EAGVAQSPRYKIIEKRQSVAFWCNPISGHATLYWYQQILGQGPKLLIQFQNNGVVDDSQLPKDRFSAERLKGVDSTLKIQPAKLEDSAVYLCASSSGPGLAGGHEQFFGPGTRLTVL.

Many counts were recorded for this clonotype. The rearrangement joins TRBV3-1 to TRBJ1-2; no clear D gene. V lost 3 bases, J lost 2 bases, and 10 bases lay in between. The germline V gene has CDR1 LGHDT and CDR2 YNNKEL (reference sequence). The CDR3 has 14 residues. CDR3 coding DNA: TGTGCCAGCAGCCACGAGGGCCCCAACTATGGCTACACCTTC. The encoded protein is CASSHEGPNYGYTF.

The V gene is TRBV6-5, the J gene TRBJ1-2; 7 bases map to TRBD1. V shed 6 bases, J shed 6 bases, and the junction held 7 bases outside the gene matches. Germline-derived CDR1 and CDR2 are MNHEY and SVGAGI. The CDR3 is 13 amino acids. The CDR3 region has the DNA TGTGCCAGCAGCAGCGGGACAGTAAATGGCTACACCTTC. This translates into CASSSGTVNGYTF.

J is TRBJ1-4 and V is TRBV3-1; 8 nucleotides line up with TRBD1. V gave up 1 base and J gave up 7 bases; unmatched junction bases: 8. Germline V gene lookup returns CDR1 LGHDT and CDR2 YNNKEL (reference sequence). The CDR3 extends over 16 amino acids. In nucleotides, the CDR3 is TGTGCCAGCAGCCAAGTCAGCGGGACAGGAGGTGAAAAACTGTTTTTT. It encodes CASSQVSGTGGEKLFF.

This clonotype showed up many times. V is TRBV12-3 or TRBV12-4 and J is TRBJ2-1; 8 bases fit TRBD2. The CDR3 is 18 amino acids. Germline trimming cut 0 bases from V and 0 bases from J; bases unmatched to any gene: 7. The CDR3 here is CASSLAGLAGSSYNEQFF. In nucleotides, the CDR3 is TGTGCCAGCAGTTTAGCCGGACTAGCCGGCAGCTCCTACAATGAGCAGTTCTTC.

The genes are TRBV20-1 and TRBJ2-7; TRBD2 agrees at 9 bases. CDR1 and CDR2 (germline): DFQATT, SNEGSKA (reference sequence). Trimming removed 6 bases from V and 0 bases from J; junction bases left unmatched: 12. The CDR3 loop spans 16 amino acids. The CDR3 DNA follows: TGCAGTGCGGAGAGGGCTAGCGGGATCAGCTCCTACGAGCAGTACTTC. Amino acids: CSAERASGISSYEQYF.

This clonotype was observed a single time. The V call is TRBV29-1, the J call TRBJ2-5, with 8 bases that match TRBD1. V shed 4 bases and J 6 bases; nucleotides not matched to a gene: 16. The germline V gene encodes CDR1 SQVTM and CDR2 ANQGSEA. The CDR3 consists of 16 residues. CDR3 sequence reads: CSVAARGLVGQKTQYF. CDR3 in DNA: TGCAGCGTTGCGGCCAGGGGGCTAGTCGGACAAAAGACCCAGTACTTC.